This T cell receptor beta chain was sequenced during a study of T cells in Graves' hyperthyroidism and ophthalmopathy (dated by TCRdb to between 2017 and 2020). Some background on the complete study: Peripheral blood was sampled at the time of initial diagnosis, prior to any treatment. To identify TCR V-J signatures that set the groups apart, the researchers used a discovery cohort of 100 patients, made up of some 41 with Graves' ophthalmopathy and 57 with stable Graves' hyperthyroidism. Prospective prediction of ophthalmopathy was tested in an independent validation cohort consisting of about 20 hyperthyroidism patients and over 15 patients who later progressed to ophthalmopathy. The approximately 97 discovery patients were randomly divided into training and test sets at a 7:3 ratio. Thyroid tissue and blood T-cell repertoires from about 6 Graves' hyperthyroidism patients were also compared in the study. Once sampling was done, hyperthyroidism patients were given methimazole at a starting dose of 30 mg daily, whereas ophthalmopathy patients were given high-dose intravenous methylprednisolone. According to the paper, TCR Vbeta CDR3 sequencing was carried out on over 130 peripheral blood samples, which came from more than 40 ophthalmopathy, approximately 78 hyperthyroidism and around 17 progressor patients.

A note on this clonotype: No antigen is known for it. No much larger clone is present one base from it, and per-base qualities are unavailable.

Ophthalmopathy patients had moderately to severely active disease, Clinical Activity Score of at least 3, NOSPECS grade of at least 4, and duration under 3 months. Patients with uncontrolled infections, other autoimmune diseases, pregnancy or lactation were excluded. Diagnoses were based on clinical symptoms, serum thyroxine and TRAb, thyroid ultrasound and orbital computed tomography. PBMCs were isolated from 7.5 to 10 ml of fresh peripheral blood by Ficoll-Paque density gradient centrifugation. Total RNA was extracted with Trizol reagent, and quality was checked on an Agilent 2100 Bioanalyzer. TCR beta CDR3 regions were amplified from RNA transcripts. The TCR CDR3 was subjected to a first round of RT-PCR using the HTBI primer set and the Qiagen OneStep RT-PCR kit. Libraries were constructed in a second round of multiplex PCR, after which size selection and purification were carried out. Libraries were sequenced paired-end with 100 bp reads on an Illumina HiSeq2000. Regarding the original processing steps: SOAPnuke was used to process the raw data, with reads discarded if the reads contained adapters or uncalled bases, had a mean Phred below 15, or lacked an exact constant-primer or identifier match. High-quality paired reads were merged using COPE v1.2.5, and each unique nucleotide sequence was defined as a clonotype. MiTCR v1.1 was used to align the clonotypes against IMGT TRBV, TRBD and TRBJ reference segments. Analysis was restricted to V-J combinations with a frequency above 0.0001, which covered roughly 99% of repertoires. The TCS score was defined as F50 (clonal expansion) divided by E x V (chaos), with BLOSUM62-based TCRdist calculated between CDR3 peptides within each V-J. Welch's t-statistics and random forest reduced 500 to 650 V-J features to roughly 13, which were used in a naive Bayes classifier (R e1071). TCRdb reran the public reads through fastp at Q25 and MiXCR, keeping productive beta chains. All rows with the same CDR3 protein become a single entry with the most common DNA and genes. The V and J calls reflect TCRdb's pipeline rather than the authors' work. Within this sample are hundreds of thousands of distinct CDR3 sequences, with approximately 21% of them counted one time only. In total, the top ten clones hold around 60% of the sample.

General conclusions and limits of the study: Sample size was not statistically predetermined, and investigators were not blinded to group allocation. In validation, the model predicted progression to ophthalmopathy a median of about 6.8 months before onset, with roughly 68% sensitivity and roughly 73% specificity. A model built on a 13 V-J signature distinguished ophthalmopathy from stable hyperthyroidism, reaching 85% to 90% sensitivity and 81.08% specificity in cross-validation and 80%/75% in testing. Most expanded thyroid clonotypes (frequency above 0.001) were also found in blood, which suggests that blood repertoires may mirror thyroid immune responses.

This receptor was identified in a man aged 30-40 years with Graves' ophthalmopathy. The sequencing sample was made of blood.

The CDR3 here reads CASRAQGSYGYTF. The DNA sequence follows: TGTGCCAGTAGAGCGCAGGGAAGCTATGGCTACACCTTC. The chain employs TRBV19 and TRBJ1-2; the D gene is possibly TRBD1, with 5 bases matching. CDR3 length: 13 amino acids, cysteine to phenylalanine. Only CDR3 DNA remains: 39 bases, in frame from the first base. From the germline V gene (reference sequence), CDR1 is LNHDA and CDR2 is SQIVND. V drops 6 bases and J drops 4 bases, leaving 12 bases in between.